This TCR beta chain was sequenced during a study of cytomegalovirus exposure and HLA in healthy donors. Across the study: The same platform used for the 666 first-cohort repertoires was also used for the 100 to 150 validation repertoires, as a later analysis reported.

Profiling relied on immunoSEQ multiplex PCR, and the TCRdb table lists in-frame clones only, not all of them. The sample holds about 120,000 clones, approximately 92% seen once. The CDR3 is made up of 18 amino acids. Per the germline V gene, CDR1 is KGHSH and CDR2 is LQKENI. V lost 5 bases, J lost 4 bases, and 16 bases stayed unmatched. This clone was picked up one time. Antigen unknown. General observations from the study: Usually a TCR sequence was rare, but some public TCRs were found in many donors. First-cohort TCR clusters were later found to tend to co-occur in the 120 or so validation repertoires.

The sequenced material came from PBMCs. J is TRBJ1-1 and V is TRBV18; 10 nucleotides align to TRBD1. This clonotype was sampled from a young woman in good health and CMV-seronegative. The CDR3: CASSSRTGTGVRGTEAFF. CDR3 DNA sequence: TGTGCCAGCTCAAGCCGAACCGGGACAGGGGTCAGGGGCACTGAAGCTTTCTTT.